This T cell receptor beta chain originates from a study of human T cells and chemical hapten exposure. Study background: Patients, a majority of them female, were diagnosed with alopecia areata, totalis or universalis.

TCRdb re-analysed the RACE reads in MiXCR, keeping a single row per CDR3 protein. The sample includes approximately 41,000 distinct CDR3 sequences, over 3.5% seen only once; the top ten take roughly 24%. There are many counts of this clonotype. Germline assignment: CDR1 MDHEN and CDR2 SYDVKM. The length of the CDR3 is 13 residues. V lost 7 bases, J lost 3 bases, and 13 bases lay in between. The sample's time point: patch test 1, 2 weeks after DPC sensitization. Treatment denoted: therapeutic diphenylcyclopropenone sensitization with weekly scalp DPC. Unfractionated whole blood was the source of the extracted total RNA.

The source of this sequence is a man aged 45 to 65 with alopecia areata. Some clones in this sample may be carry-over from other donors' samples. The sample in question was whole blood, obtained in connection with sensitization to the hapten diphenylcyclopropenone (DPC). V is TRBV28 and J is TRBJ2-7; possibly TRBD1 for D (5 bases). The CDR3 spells CASTLNQGYEQYF. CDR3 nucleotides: TGTGCCAGCACCTTAAATCAGGGCTACGAGCAGTACTTC.